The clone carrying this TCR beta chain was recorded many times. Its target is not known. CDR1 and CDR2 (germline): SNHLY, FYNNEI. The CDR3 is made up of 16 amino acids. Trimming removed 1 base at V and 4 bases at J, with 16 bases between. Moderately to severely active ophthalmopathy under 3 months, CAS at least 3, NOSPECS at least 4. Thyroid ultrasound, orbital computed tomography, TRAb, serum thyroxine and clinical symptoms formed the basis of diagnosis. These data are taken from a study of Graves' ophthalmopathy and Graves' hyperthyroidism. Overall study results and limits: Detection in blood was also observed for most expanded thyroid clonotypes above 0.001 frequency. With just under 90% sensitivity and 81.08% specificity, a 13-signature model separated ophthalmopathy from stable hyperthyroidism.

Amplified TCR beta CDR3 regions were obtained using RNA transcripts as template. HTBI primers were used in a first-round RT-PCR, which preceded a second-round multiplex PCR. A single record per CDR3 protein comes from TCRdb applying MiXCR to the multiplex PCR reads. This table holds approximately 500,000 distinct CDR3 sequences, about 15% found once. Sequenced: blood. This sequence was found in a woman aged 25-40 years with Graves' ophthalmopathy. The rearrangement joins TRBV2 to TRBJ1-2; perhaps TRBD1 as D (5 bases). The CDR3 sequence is CASSEERGSGLYGYTF. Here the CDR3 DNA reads TGTGCCAGCAGTGAAGAGAGGGGCAGTGGCCTCTATGGCTACACCTTC.